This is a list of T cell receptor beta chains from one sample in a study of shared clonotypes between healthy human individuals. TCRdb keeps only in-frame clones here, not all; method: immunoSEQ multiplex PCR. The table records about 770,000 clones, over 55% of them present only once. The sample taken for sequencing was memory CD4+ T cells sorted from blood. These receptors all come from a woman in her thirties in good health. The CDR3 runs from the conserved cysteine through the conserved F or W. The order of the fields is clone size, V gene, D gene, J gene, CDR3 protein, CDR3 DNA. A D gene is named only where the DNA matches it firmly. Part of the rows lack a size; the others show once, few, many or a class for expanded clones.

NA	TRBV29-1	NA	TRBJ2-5	CSVPSGPAQETQYF	TGCAGCGTTCCCTCCGGACCGGCCCAAGAGACCCAGTACTTC
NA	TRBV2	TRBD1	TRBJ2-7	CASETGGYEQYF	TGTGCCAGCGAGACAGGGGGCTACGAGCAGTACTTC
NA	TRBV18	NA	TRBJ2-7	CASSPRGIYEQYF	TGTGCCAGCTCACCACGCGGGATCTACGAGCAGTACTTC
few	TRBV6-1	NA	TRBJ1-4	CAIGGWATQLFF	TGTGCCATTGGAGGTTGGGCAACCCAACTGTTTTTT
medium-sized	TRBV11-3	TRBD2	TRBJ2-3	CASSNSLLAGDTDTQYF	TGTGCCAGCAGCAATAGCCTCCTAGCGGGGGACACAGATACGCAGTATTTT
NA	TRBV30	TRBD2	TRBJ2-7	CASSGSGDEQYF	TGTGCCTCAAGCGGGAGTGGGGACGAGCAGTACTTC
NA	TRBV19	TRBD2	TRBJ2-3	CASSTRLAGASTDTQYF	TGTGCCAGTAGTACAAGACTAGCGGGGGCTAGCACAGATACGCAGTATTTT
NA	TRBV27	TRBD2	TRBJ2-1	CASSLSATSGIRTNEQFF	TGTGCCAGCAGTTTATCGGCGACTAGCGGGATCCGGACCAATGAGCAGTTCTTC
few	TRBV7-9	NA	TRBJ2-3	CASSRLLSDTQYF	TGTGCCAGCAGCCGGCTACTGTCAGATACGCAGTATTTT
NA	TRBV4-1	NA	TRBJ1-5	CASSQGVSGIQPQHF	TGCGCCAGCAGCCAAGGAGTTTCCGGTATTCAGCCCCAGCATTTT
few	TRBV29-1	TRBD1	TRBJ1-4	CSPGTGGSDRREKLFF	TGCAGCCCAGGGACAGGGGGCTCAGATCGTCGGGAAAAACTGTTTTTT
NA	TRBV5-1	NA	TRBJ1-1	CASTTNDRNTEAFF	TGCGCCAGCACTACTAATGACAGGAACACTGAAGCTTTCTTT
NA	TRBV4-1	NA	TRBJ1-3	CASSQGAISGNTIYF	TGCGCCAGCAGCCAAGGGGCCATCTCTGGAAACACCATATATTTT
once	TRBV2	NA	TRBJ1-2	CASSDLGDYGYTF	TGTGCCAGCAGTGATTTAGGGGACTATGGCTACACCTTC
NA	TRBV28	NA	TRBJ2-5	CASSLFSGGRETQYF	TGTGCCAGCAGTTTATTTTCAGGGGGGAGGGAGACCCAGTACTTC
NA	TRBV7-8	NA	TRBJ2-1	CASSLEIPGRIVQNEQFF	TGTGCCAGCAGCTTAGAGATCCCGGGACGGATAGTTCAAAATGAGCAGTTCTTC
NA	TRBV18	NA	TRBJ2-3	CASSETRSTDTQYF	TGTGCCAGCTCGGAGACCAGGAGCACAGATACGCAGTATTTT
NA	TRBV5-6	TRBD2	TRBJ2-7	CASSRLAHTYEQYF	TGTGCCAGCAGCAGACTAGCGCACACCTACGAGCAGTACTTC
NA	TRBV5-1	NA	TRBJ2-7	CASSLGEYRDGHEQYF	TGCGCCAGCAGCTTGGGAGAATATAGAGACGGGCACGAGCAGTACTTC
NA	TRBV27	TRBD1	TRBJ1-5	CASGTGGSQPQHF	TGTGCCAGCGGTACAGGGGGCAGTCAGCCCCAGCATTTT
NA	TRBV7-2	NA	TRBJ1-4	CASSLVRGTATNEKLFF	TGTGCCAGCAGCTTAGTTCGGGGGACTGCAACTAATGAAAAACTGTTTTTT
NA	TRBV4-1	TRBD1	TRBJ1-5	CASSSTGQLNQPQHF	TGCGCCAGCAGCTCCACGGGACAGCTAAATCAGCCCCAGCATTTT
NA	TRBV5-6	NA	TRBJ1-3	CASSRPGPGNTIYF	TGTGCCAGCAGCCGGCCAGGGCCTGGAAACACCATATATTTT
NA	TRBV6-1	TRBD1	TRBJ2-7	CASSMWGQGPEQYF	TGTGCCAGCAGTATGTGGGGACAGGGGCCCGAGCAGTACTTC
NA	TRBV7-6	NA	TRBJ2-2	CASSPGYAGELFF	TGTGCCAGCAGCCCCGGGTACGCCGGGGAGCTGTTTTTT
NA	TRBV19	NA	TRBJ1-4	CASSIQWGNEKLFF	TGTGCCAGTAGCATCCAATGGGGGAATGAAAAACTGTTTTTT
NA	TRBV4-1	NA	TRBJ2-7	CASSLTFNTREQYF	TGCGCCAGCAGCCTAACGTTCAACACGAGAGAGCAGTACTTC
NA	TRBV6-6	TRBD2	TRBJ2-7	CASSSLAGGYEQYF	TGTGCCAGCAGTTCACTAGCGGGAGGTTACGAGCAGTACTTC
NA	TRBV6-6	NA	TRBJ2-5	CASTAVPGETQYF	TGTGCCAGCACTGCGGTCCCAGGGGAGACCCAGTACTTC
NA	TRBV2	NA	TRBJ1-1	CASSDQGPLLNTEAFF	TGTGCCAGCAGTGATCAGGGGCCCCTTTTGAACACTGAAGCTTTCTTT
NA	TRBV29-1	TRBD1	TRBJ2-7	CSAEDRGRYEQYF	TGCAGCGCCGAGGACAGGGGTCGCTACGAGCAGTACTTC
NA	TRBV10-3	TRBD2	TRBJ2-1	CAISQREAVYNEQFF	TGTGCCATCAGCCAGCGGGAGGCAGTATACAATGAGCAGTTCTTC
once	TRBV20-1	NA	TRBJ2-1	CSARGYNEQFF	TGCAGTGCGCGGGGTTACAATGAGCAGTTCTTC
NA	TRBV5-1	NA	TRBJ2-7	CASSFDGSWYEQYF	TGCGCCAGCAGCTTTGATGGAAGCTGGTACGAGCAGTACTTC
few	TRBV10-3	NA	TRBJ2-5	CAISRGVQETQYF	TGTGCCATCAGTAGGGGGGTCCAAGAGACCCAGTACTTC
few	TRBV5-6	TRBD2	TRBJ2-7	CASSLLSGGLSYEQYF	TGTGCCAGCAGCTTGTTATCGGGGGGACTCTCCTACGAGCAGTACTTC
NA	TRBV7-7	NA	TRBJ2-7	CASSLAGGLASSYEQYF	TGTGCCAGCAGCTTAGCGGGGGGACTGGCTAGCTCCTACGAGCAGTACTTC
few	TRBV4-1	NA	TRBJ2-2	CASSQDGHTFLANTGELFF	TGCGCCAGCAGCCAAGATGGTCACACTTTTTTGGCGAACACCGGGGAGCTGTTTTTT
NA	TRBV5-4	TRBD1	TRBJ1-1	CASSSFAGTGEEEAFF	TGTGCCAGCAGCTCCTTTGCCGGGACAGGGGAAGAGGAAGCTTTCTTT
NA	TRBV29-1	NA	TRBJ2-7	CSVEAKGGGKDEQYF	TGCAGCGTTGAAGCCAAGGGAGGGGGTAAGGACGAGCAGTACTTC
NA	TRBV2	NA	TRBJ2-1	CASSAQLSGNEQFF	TGTGCCAGCAGTGCCCAGTTGTCTGGCAATGAGCAGTTCTTC
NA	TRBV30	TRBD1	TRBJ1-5	CAWSVPGGGVTKIPNSNQPQHF	TGTGCCTGGAGTGTACCCGGAGGGGGCGTAACGAAGATACCGAATAGCAATCAGCCCCAGCATTTT
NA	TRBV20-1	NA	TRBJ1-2	CAPGGYTF	TGCGCACCGGGGGGCTACACCTTC
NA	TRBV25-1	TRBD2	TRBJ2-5	CASSEKRGTSGKETQYF	TGTGCCAGCAGTGAAAAGAGAGGTACTAGCGGCAAAGAGACCCAGTACTTC
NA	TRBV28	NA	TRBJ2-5	CASRGQNQETQYF	TGTGCCAGCAGAGGACAGAACCAAGAGACCCAGTACTTC
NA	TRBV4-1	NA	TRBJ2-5	CASSPRVQETQYF	TGCGCCAGCAGCCCTAGGGTTCAAGAGACCCAGTACTTC
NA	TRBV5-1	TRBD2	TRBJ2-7	CASSRLAGDEQYF	TGCGCCAGCAGTAGACTAGCGGGAGACGAGCAGTACTTC
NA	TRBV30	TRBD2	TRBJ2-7	CAWSVLAGDFEQYF	TGTGCCTGGAGTGTACTAGCGGGAGATTTCGAGCAGTACTTC
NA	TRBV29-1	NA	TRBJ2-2	CSATKAVDTGELFF	TGCAGCGCAACCAAGGCCGTGGACACCGGGGAGCTGTTTTTT
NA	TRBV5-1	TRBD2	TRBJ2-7	CASQREGLYEQYF	TGCGCCAGCCAACGGGAGGGCCTTTACGAGCAGTACTTC
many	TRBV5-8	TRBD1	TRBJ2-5	CASSSPGQGGETQYF	TGTGCCAGCAGCAGCCCAGGACAGGGTGGGGAGACCCAGTACTTC
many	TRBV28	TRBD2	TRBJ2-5	CATRTSGRASVGETQYF	TGTGCCACGAGGACTAGCGGGAGGGCCTCGGTCGGGGAGACCCAGTACTTC
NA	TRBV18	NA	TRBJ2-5	CASSRDGKETQYF	TGTGCCAGCTCAAGGGACGGGAAAGAGACCCAGTACTTC
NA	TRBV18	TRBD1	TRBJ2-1	CASSPDRGLYNEQFF	TGTGCCAGCTCACCGGACAGGGGGTTATACAATGAGCAGTTCTTC
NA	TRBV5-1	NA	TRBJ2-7	CASSLAGEGYEQYF	TGCGCCAGCAGCTTGGCAGGGGAAGGCTACGAGCAGTACTTC
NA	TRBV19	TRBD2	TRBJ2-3	CASIDGRATDTQYF	TGTGCCAGTATAGACGGGAGGGCCACAGATACGCAGTATTTT
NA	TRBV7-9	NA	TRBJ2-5	CASYWGSGGEETQYF	TGTGCCAGCTACTGGGGTTCGGGGGGCGAAGAGACCCAGTACTTC